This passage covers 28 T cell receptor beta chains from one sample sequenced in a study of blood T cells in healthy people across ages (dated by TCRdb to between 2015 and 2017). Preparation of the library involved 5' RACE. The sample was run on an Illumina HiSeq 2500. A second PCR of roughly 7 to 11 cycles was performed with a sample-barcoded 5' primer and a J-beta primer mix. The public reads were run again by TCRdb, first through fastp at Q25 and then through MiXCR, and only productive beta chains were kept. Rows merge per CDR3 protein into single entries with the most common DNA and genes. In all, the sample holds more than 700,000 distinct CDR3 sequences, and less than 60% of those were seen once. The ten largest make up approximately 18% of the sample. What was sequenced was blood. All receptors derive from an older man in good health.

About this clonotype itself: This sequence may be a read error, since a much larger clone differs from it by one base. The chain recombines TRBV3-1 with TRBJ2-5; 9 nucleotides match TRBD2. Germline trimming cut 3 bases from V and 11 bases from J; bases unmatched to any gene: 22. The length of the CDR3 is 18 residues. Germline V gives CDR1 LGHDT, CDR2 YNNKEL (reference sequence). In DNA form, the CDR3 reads TGTGCCAGCAGCCAGGGGGCCCTAGCGGGAAACTCCTACAATGAGCAGTACTTC. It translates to CASSQGALAGNSYNEQYF.

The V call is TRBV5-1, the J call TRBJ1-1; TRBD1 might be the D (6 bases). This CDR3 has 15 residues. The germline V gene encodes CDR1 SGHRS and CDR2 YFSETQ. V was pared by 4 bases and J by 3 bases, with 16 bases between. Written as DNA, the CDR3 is TGCGCCAGCAGCCAACAGGGTGCTTGGGACACTGAAGCTTTCTTT. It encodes CASSQQGAWDTEAFF. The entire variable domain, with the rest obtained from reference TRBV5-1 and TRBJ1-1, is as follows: KAGVTQTPRYLIKTRGQQVTLSCSPISGHRSVSWYQQTPGQGLQFLFEYFSETQRNKGNFPGRFSGRQFSNSRSEMNVSTLELGDSALYLCASSQQGAWDTEAFFGQGTRLTVV.

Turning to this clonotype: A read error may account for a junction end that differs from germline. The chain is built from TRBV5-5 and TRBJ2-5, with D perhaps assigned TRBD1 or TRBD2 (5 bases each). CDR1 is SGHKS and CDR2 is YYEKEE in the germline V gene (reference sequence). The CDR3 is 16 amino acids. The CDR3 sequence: CASLLLAGGFQETRYF. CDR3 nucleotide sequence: TGTGCCAGCCTCCTTCTGGCTGGGGGATTCCAAGAGACCCGGTACTTC.

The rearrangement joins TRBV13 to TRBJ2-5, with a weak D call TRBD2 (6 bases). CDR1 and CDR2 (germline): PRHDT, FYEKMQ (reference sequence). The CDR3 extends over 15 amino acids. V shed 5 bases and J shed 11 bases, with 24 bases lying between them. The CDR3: CASSRETRPPVKQYF. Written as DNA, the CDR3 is TGTGCCAGCAGCAGAGAGACTAGGCCTCCGGTCAAGCAGTACTTC.

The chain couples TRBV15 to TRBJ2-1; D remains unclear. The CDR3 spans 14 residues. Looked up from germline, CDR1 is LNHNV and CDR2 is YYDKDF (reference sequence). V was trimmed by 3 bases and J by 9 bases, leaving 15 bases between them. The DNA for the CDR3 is TGTGCCACCAGCAGCCCCCTGCTTGGAGCTGAGCAGTTCTTC. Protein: CATSSPLLGAEQFF.

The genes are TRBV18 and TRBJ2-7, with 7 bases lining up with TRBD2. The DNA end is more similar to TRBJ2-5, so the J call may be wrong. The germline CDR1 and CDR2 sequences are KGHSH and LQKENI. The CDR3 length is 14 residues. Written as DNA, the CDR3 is TGTGCCAGCTCACCTGCGGGAGCCGAAGAGACCCAGTACTTC. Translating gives CASSPAGAEETQYF.

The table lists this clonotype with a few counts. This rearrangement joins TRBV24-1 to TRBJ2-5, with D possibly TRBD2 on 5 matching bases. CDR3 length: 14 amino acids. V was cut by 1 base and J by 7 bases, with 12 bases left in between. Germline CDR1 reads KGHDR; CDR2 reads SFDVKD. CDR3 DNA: TGTGCCACCAGTGATTTCCGGGGTCGGGGGACCCAGTACTTC. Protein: CATSDFRGRGTQYF.

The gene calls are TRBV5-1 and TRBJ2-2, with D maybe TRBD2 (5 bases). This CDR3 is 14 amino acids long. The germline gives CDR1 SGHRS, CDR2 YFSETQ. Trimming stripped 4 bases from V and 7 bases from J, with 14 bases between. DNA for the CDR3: TGCGCCAGCAGCCCCAGAGCGGAGAGCGGGGAGCTGTTTTTT. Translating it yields CASSPRAESGELFF.

CDR3 DNA sequence: TGTGCCAGCACCTCGACTGGGGAAAACCAGTACTTC. Its protein product is CASTSTGENQYF. This chain joins TRBV12-3 or TRBV12-4 and TRBJ2-5; D call uncertain. The CDR3 is 12 residues long. Trimming took off 7 bases at V and 10 bases at J, with 16 bases between the two ends.

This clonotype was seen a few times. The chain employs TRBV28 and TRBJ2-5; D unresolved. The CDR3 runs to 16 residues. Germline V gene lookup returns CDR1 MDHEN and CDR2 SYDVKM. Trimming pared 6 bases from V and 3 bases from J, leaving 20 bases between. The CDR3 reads CASSSPLRLGKETQYF. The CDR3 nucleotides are TGTGCCAGCAGCTCCCCCCTACGGCTGGGGAAAGAGACCCAGTACTTC.

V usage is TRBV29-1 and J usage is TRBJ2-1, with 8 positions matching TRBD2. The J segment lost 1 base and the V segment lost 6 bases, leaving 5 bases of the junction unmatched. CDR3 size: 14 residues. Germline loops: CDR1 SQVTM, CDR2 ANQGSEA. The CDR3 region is CSVSSGNSYNEQFF. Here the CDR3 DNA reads TGCAGCGTCAGTAGCGGGAATTCCTACAATGAGCAGTTCTTC.

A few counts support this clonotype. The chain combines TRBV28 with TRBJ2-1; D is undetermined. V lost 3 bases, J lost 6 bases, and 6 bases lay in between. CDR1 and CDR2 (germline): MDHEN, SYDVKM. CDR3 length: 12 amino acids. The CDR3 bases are TGTGCCAGCAGTTTCACCCCCAATGAGCAGTTCTTC. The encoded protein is CASSFTPNEQFF.

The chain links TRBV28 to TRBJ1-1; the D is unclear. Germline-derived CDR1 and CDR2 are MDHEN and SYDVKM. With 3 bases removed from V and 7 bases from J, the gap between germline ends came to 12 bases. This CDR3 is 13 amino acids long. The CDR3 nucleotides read TGTGCCAGCAGTTTCTCCCGACGGAGTGAAGCTTTCTTT. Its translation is CASSFSRRSEAFF.

The CDR3: CASSRTGQGDDEQFF. CDR3 nucleotide sequence: TGTGCCAGCAGCCGCACGGGACAGGGGGACGATGAGCAGTTCTTC. The chain has TRBV7-3 and TRBJ2-1; 11 nucleotides agree with TRBD1. This CDR3 has 15 residues. The V gene's germline CDR1 is SGHTA and CDR2 FQGTGA. Losses at the gene ends were 5 bases for V and 8 bases for J; bases not matched to a gene: 8. Complete variable domain (other parts from reference TRBV7-3 and TRBJ2-1): GAGVSQTPSNKVTEKGKYVELRCDPISGHTALYWYRQSLGQGPEFLIYFQGTGAADDSGLPNDRFFAVRPEGSVSTLKIQRTERGDSAVYLCASSRTGQGDDEQFFGPGTRLTVL.

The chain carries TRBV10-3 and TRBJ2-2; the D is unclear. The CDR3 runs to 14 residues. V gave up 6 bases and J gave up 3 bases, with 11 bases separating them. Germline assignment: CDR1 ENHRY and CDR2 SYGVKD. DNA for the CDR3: TGTGCCATCAGATCTGGCCCACACACCGGGGAGCTGTTTTTT. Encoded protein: CAIRSGPHTGELFF.

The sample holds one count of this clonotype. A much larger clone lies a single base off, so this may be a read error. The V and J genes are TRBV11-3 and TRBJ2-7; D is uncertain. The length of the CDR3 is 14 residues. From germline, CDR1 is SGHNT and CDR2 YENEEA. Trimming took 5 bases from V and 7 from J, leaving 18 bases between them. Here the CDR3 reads CASSPGQQYNEQYF. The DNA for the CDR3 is TGTGCCAGCAGCCCGGGCCAGCAGTACAATGAGCAGTACTTC.

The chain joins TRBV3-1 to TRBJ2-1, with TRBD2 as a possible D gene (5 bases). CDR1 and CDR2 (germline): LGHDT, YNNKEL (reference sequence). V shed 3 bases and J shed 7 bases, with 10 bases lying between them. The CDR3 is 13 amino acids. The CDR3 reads CASSQRAGNEQFF. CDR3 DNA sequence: TGTGCCAGCAGCCAGAGGGCTGGGAATGAGCAGTTCTTC.

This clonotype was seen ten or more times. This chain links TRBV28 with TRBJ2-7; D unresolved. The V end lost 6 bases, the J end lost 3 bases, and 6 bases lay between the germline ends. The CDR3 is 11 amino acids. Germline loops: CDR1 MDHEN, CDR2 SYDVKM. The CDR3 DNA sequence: TGTGCCAGCAGGACGGACTACGAGCAGTACTTC. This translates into CASRTDYEQYF.

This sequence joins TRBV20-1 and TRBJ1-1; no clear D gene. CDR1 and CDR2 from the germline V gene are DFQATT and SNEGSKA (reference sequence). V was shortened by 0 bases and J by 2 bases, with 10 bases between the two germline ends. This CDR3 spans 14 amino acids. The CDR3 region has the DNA TGCAGTGCTAGAGATCAAAGAGGTAACACTGAAGCTTTCTTT. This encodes CSARDQRGNTEAFF.

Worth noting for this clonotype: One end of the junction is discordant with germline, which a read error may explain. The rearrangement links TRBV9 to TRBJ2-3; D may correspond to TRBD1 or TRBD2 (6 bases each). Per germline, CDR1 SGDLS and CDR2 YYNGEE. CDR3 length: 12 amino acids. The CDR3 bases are TGTGCCAGCAGGGGACTGACAGGTACGCAGTATTTT. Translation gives CASRGLTGTQYF.

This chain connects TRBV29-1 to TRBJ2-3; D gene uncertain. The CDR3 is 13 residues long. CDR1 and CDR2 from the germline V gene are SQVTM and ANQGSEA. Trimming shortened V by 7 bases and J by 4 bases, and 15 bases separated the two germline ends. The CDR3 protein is CSGGTLVADTQYF. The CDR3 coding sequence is TGCAGCGGAGGAACGTTGGTTGCAGATACGCAGTATTTT.

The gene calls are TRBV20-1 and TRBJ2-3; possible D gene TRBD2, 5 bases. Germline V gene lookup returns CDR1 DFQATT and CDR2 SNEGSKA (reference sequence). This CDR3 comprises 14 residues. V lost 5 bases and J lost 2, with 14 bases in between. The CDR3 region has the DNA TGCAGTGCTCCCGGGGTGGGCGACACAGATACGCAGTATTTT. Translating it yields CSAPGVGDTDTQYF.

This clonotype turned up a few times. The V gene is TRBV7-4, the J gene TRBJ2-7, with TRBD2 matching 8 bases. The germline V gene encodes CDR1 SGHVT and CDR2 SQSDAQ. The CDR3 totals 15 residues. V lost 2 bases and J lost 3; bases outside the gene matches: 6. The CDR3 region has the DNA TGTGCCAGCAGCTTAAAACTAGCGGACTTCTACGAGCAGTACTTC. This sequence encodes CASSLKLADFYEQYF.

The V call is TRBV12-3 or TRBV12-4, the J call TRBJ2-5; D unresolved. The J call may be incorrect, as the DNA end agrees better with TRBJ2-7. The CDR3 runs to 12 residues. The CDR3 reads CASSMAWGEQYF. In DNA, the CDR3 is TGTGCCAGCAGTATGGCCTGGGGCGAGCAGTACTTC.

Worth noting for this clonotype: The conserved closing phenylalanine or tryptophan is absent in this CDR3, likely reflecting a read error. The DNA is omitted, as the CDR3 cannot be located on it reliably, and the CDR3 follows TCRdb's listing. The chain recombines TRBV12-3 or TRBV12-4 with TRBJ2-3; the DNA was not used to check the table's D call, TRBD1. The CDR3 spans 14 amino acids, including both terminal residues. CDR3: CASSPGTSPDTQYS.

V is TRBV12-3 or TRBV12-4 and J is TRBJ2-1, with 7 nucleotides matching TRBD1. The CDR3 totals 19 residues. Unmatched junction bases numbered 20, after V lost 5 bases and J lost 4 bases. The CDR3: CASSEISGIQGKPYNEQFF. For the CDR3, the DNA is TGTGCCAGCAGTGAGATCTCAGGGATACAGGGGAAACCGTACAATGAGCAGTTCTTC.

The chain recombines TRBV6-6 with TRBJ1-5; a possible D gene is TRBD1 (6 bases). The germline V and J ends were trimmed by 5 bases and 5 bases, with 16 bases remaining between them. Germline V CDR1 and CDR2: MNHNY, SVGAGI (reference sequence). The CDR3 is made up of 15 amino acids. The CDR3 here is CASSKSGTRDQPQHF. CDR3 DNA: TGTGCCAGCAGTAAGTCCGGGACAAGAGATCAGCCCCAGCATTTT.

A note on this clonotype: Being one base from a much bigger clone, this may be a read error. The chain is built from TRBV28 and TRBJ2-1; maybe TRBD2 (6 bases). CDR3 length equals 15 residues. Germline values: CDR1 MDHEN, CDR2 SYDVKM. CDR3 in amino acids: CAGSLEGSSYNEQFF. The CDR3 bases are TGTGCCGGCAGTTTGGAGGGGAGCTCCTACAATGAGCAGTTCTTC.